This T cell receptor beta chain was captured by sequencing in a study of graft-versus-host responses after intestinal transplantation. A word on this clone: Its target is not known.

Profiled with immunoSEQ multiplex PCR; TCRdb holds only in-frame clones, not every one. The sample lists 37,000 or so clones, roughly nine tenths occurring once. Study results and caveats: Across patients carrying graft-donor T cell macrochimerism, allografts held high graft-versus-host to host-versus-graft clonal ratios. Recipient-marrow GvH clones were detected, some having first appeared in ileum or blood.

The CDR3 is 14 residues long. With 4 bases clipped from V and 5 bases from J, the junction kept 7 bases outside the gene matches. CDR1 SGHDT and CDR2 YYEEEE come from the germline V gene. The V gene is TRBV5-6, the J gene TRBJ1-2, with 8 bases matching TRBD1. Here the sequenced sample was PBMCs, taken about 330 days after intestinal transplant. The source is a human patient who received an intestinal transplant, so some T cells may come from the graft donor. The CDR3 spells CASSAPRTGYGYTF. The CDR3 DNA reads TGTGCCAGCAGCGCGCCCCGGACAGGGTATGGCTACACCTTC.